Listed below are T cell receptor beta chains from one sample, sequenced in a study of blood T cell repertoires in COVID-19. Data came from immunoSEQ multiplex PCR; TCRdb stores just in-frame clones and leaves some out. The sample shows 200,000 or so clones, 88% of them seen only once. The sequenced sample consisted of PBMCs or T cells enriched from blood (not recorded which). These receptors all stem from a woman in her thirties who had recovered from COVID-19. CDR3s include the opening cysteine and the closing phenylalanine or tryptophan. D genes are given only for firm matches. Clone size is given for some rows only: seen once, a few or many times, or a class if the clone is expanded.

j_gene: TRBJ1-6
d_gene: .
abundance: .
v_gene: TRBV12-3/TRBV12-4
CDR3aa: CASSLGGTRPLHF
CDR3nt: TGTGCCAGCAGTTTGGGGGGAACGCGGCCCCTCCACTTT

j_gene: TRBJ1-6
d_gene: .
abundance: .
v_gene: TRBV12-3/TRBV12-4
CDR3aa: CASSLVEGGPLHF
CDR3nt: TGTGCCAGCAGTTTAGTCGAGGGAGGTCCCCTCCACTTT

j_gene: TRBJ1-3
d_gene: .
abundance: .
v_gene: TRBV6-5
CDR3aa: CASTGSGNTIYF
CDR3nt: TGTGCCAGCACAGGATCCGGAAACACCATATATTTT

j_gene: TRBJ2-3
d_gene: .
abundance: .
v_gene: TRBV19
CDR3aa: CASSIRGAPSTDTQYF
CDR3nt: TGTGCCAGTAGTATACGGGGAGCCCCCTCCACAGATACGCAGTATTTT

j_gene: TRBJ2-1
d_gene: TRBD1
abundance: .
v_gene: TRBV5-1
CDR3aa: CASSRRPGTGEEEQFF
CDR3nt: TGCGCCAGCAGCAGACGACCCGGGACAGGGGAGGAAGAGCAGTTCTTC

j_gene: TRBJ2-7
d_gene: .
abundance: .
v_gene: TRBV2
CDR3aa: CASSDWEKDYEQYF
CDR3nt: TGTGCCAGCAGTGATTGGGAGAAGGACTACGAGCAGTACTTC

j_gene: TRBJ2-5
d_gene: TRBD1
abundance: .
v_gene: TRBV4-2
CDR3aa: CASSPYRGQPSQETQYF
CDR3nt: TGTGCCAGCAGCCCATATAGGGGGCAACCTTCACAAGAGACCCAGTACTTC

j_gene: TRBJ1-5
d_gene: .
abundance: .
v_gene: TRBV10-3
CDR3aa: CAISDPTGNQPQHF
CDR3nt: TGTGCCATCAGTGACCCGACGGGGAATCAGCCCCAGCATTTT

j_gene: TRBJ1-1
d_gene: .
abundance: .
v_gene: TRBV11-1
CDR3aa: CASSLFGLNTEAFF
CDR3nt: TGTGCCAGCAGCTTATTTGGCTTGAACACTGAAGCTTTCTTT

j_gene: TRBJ2-1
d_gene: .
abundance: .
v_gene: TRBV7-3
CDR3aa: CASSEILASGEQFF
CDR3nt: TGTGCCAGCAGCGAAATACTAGCTTCCGGTGAGCAGTTCTTC

j_gene: TRBJ2-3
d_gene: TRBD2
abundance: .
v_gene: TRBV11-3
CDR3aa: CASSSYGLAGARDTQYF
CDR3nt: TGTGCCAGCAGCTCCTATGGACTAGCGGGGGCTCGAGATACGCAGTATTTT

j_gene: TRBJ1-2
d_gene: TRBD1
abundance: once
v_gene: TRBV7-3
CDR3aa: CASSSGQGNYGYTF
CDR3nt: TGTGCCAGCAGCAGCGGACAGGGAAACTATGGCTACACCTTC

j_gene: TRBJ1-2
d_gene: .
abundance: .
v_gene: TRBV5-8
CDR3aa: CASSVDRSNYGYTF
CDR3nt: TGTGCCAGCAGCGTTGACAGGTCTAACTATGGCTACACCTTC